The 14 T cell receptor beta chains reported below all come from one sample, sequenced in a study of T cells after yellow fever vaccination. TCRdb re-derived calls from the 5' RACE reads in MiXCR, one entry per CDR3 protein. This sample has around 340,000 distinct CDR3 sequences, with approximately 12% found just once. Sequenced material: CD4+ T cells sorted from PBMCs, taken 15 days after the yellow fever booster vaccination. The receptors come from a man in his late teens or twenties who received the YFV17D yellow fever vaccine.

In its sample, this clonotype was seen many times. The chain carries TRBV12-3 or TRBV12-4 and TRBJ2-1; 7 bases agree with TRBD2. The V gene end was trimmed by 4 bases and the J gene end by 4 bases; junction bases not matched to a gene: 1. The CDR3 extends over 13 amino acids. CDR3 nucleotide sequence: TGTGCCAGCAGTTGGGAGGGGTACAATGAGCAGTTCTTC. Translation gives CASSWEGYNEQFF.

This clonotype was seen a few times. The chain recombines TRBV24-1 with TRBJ2-2; possibly TRBD2 for D (6 bases). Germline values: CDR1 KGHDR, CDR2 SFDVKD. Trimming pared 3 bases from V and 5 bases from J, leaving 15 bases between. The CDR3 extends over 16 amino acids. The CDR3 bases are TGTGCCACCAGTGATGTACCGGGACTCGGGACCGGGGAGCTGTTTTTT. Translating it yields CATSDVPGLGTGELFF.

The rearrangement links TRBV10-2 to TRBJ1-5, with a weak D call TRBD1 (5 bases). Germline CDR1 WSHSY, CDR2 SAAADI. The V end was cut by 6 bases, the J end by 2 bases, with 17 bases between. CDR3 length: 16 residues. In DNA form, the CDR3 reads TGCGCCAGCAGGACGCCTAGCAGGGTAGGCAATCAGCCCCAGCATTTT. This codes for CASRTPSRVGNQPQHF.

A few counts support this clonotype. The genes are TRBV7-9 and TRBJ2-7, with TRBD2 identical over 10 bases. V lost 4 bases and J lost 1; bases outside the gene matches: 10. There are 17 residues in the CDR3. Looked up from germline, CDR1 is SEHNR and CDR2 is FQNEAQ (reference sequence). The CDR3 nucleotides read TGTGCCAGCAGCTCCGCTGGACTAGCGGAGCGATCCTACGAGCAGTACGTC. This sequence encodes CASSSAGLAERSYEQYV.

This chain connects TRBV6-2 or TRBV6-3 to TRBJ2-1; 8 bases align to TRBD2. After removal of 4 bases from V and 8 bases from J, the junction contained 10 bases not matched to a gene. Germline V gene sequence: CDR1 MNHEY, CDR2 SVGEGT. The CDR3 is 15 amino acids. The CDR3 region is CASSSPGGGIDEQFF. The CDR3 region has the DNA TGTGCCAGCAGTTCGCCGGGCGGGGGGATCGATGAGCAGTTCTTC.

A few counts support this clonotype. J is TRBJ2-1 and V is TRBV24-1, with TRBD2 identical over 10 bases. The CDR3 totals 17 residues. Germline V gene data show CDR1 as KGHDR and CDR2 as SFDVKD. J gave up 4 bases and V 3 bases, and 8 bases lay outside the gene matches. The CDR3: CATSDRFSGGTYNEQFF. The CDR3 region has the DNA TGTGCCACCAGTGATCGATTTAGCGGGGGGACGTACAATGAGCAGTTCTTC.

This rearrangement joins TRBV7-2 to TRBJ2-5, with TRBD1 matching over 9 bases. Per germline, CDR1 SGHTA and CDR2 FQGNSA. This CDR3 region has 15 residues. V lost 0 bases to trimming and J lost 5 bases; unmatched junction nucleotides: 4. DNA for the CDR3: TGTGCCAGCAGCTTAGCGCTGGGGACAGGGGAGACCCAGTACTTC. Protein product: CASSLALGTGETQYF.

This clonotype has just a few counts. The rearrangement joins TRBV27 to TRBJ2-5; D gene ambiguous. There are 16 residues in the CDR3. Per the germline V gene, CDR1 is MNHEY and CDR2 is SMNVEV (reference sequence). V was cut by 7 bases and J by 5 bases, with 23 bases left in between. The DNA of the CDR3 is TGTGCCAGCACTCCTTCCCCTCCGACTGTCGCGGAGACCCAGTACTTC. Translating gives CASTPSPPTVAETQYF.

This clonotype was seen many times. The chain combines TRBV5-1 with TRBJ1-1, with D unclear. The CDR3 covers 13 residues. V gave up 4 bases and J gave up 2 bases, with 9 bases separating them. Germline V lookup: CDR1 SGHRS, CDR2 YFSETQ. The CDR3 region has the DNA TGCGCCAGCAGCCTCCAGACTAACACTGAAGCTTTCTTT. It codes for CASSLQTNTEAFF. Full variable domain (missing parts from reference TRBV5-1 and TRBJ1-1): KAGVTQTPRYLIKTRGQQVTLSCSPISGHRSVSWYQQTPGQGLQFLFEYFSETQRNKGNFPGRFSGRQFSNSRSEMNVSTLELGDSALYLCASSLQTNTEAFFGQGTRLTVV.

This clonotype has at least ten counts. The rearrangement links TRBV7-8 to TRBJ1-2; D is unclear. The germline V gene encodes CDR1 SGHVS and CDR2 FQNEAQ. There are 13 residues in the CDR3. Trimming took off 1 base at V and 4 bases at J, with 7 bases between the two ends. The CDR3 here is CASSLGGSYGYTF. Written as DNA, the CDR3 is TGTGCCAGCAGCTTAGGCGGCTCCTATGGCTACACCTTC.

J is TRBJ2-1 and V is TRBV7-9; D not certain. CDR3 size: 15 residues. Germline V CDR1 and CDR2: SEHNR, FQNEAQ (reference sequence). The V and J ends lost 1 base and 8 bases respectively, with 15 bases between them. CDR3 coding DNA: TGTGCCAGCAGCTTAGAGCCAGGCCATTTCGATGAGCAGTTCTTC. Its protein is CASSLEPGHFDEQFF.

The chain employs TRBV9 and TRBJ2-1; the match to TRBD2 covers 13 bases. Germline V gene sequence: CDR1 SGDLS, CDR2 YYNGEE. This CDR3 has 18 amino acids. Trimming cost V 1 base and J 0 bases; bases outside gene matches: 4. The CDR3 spells CASSVTRTSGSSYNEQFF. CDR3 DNA sequence: TGTGCCAGCAGCGTAACCCGGACTAGCGGGAGCTCCTACAATGAGCAGTTCTTC.

Only a few counts were recorded for this clonotype. The chain has TRBV11-2 and TRBJ2-3; 10 nucleotides agree with TRBD2. The V gene's germline CDR1 is SGHAT and CDR2 FQNNGV. This CDR3 contains 14 residues. V shed 2 bases and J 6 bases; nucleotides not matched to a gene: 2. The CDR3 region is CASSLSGGVDTQYF. DNA for the CDR3: TGTGCCAGCAGCTTAAGCGGGGGGGTGGATACGCAGTATTTT. Looking up the rest from reference TRBV11-2 and TRBJ2-3 gives the full variable domain: EAGVAQSPRYKIIEKRQSVAFWCNPISGHATLYWYQQILGQGPKLLIQFQNNGVVDDSQLPKDRFSAERLKGVDSTLKIQPAKLEDSAVYLCASSLSGGVDTQYFGPGTRLTVL.

The chain joins TRBV12-3 or TRBV12-4 to TRBJ1-6; unclear D gene. The CDR3 spans 14 residues. Trimming took 6 bases from V and 10 from J, leaving 16 bases between them. The CDR3 protein is CASRPGRPTSPLHF. CDR3 sequence (DNA): TGTGCCAGCAGACCCGGTCGTCCCACCTCACCCCTCCACTTT.